This TCR beta chain was captured by sequencing in a study of cytomegalovirus exposure and HLA in healthy donors. Study-wide results and caveats: By HLA locus, TCR association rates varied in a later analysis, with DRB1 showing the most and HLA-C the fewest. Whilst most TCR sequences proved rare, a subset of public TCRs occurred across many donors. TCR beta V- and J-gene trimming, according to a later analysis, was linked to a missense DCLRE1C variant.

V lost 6 bases and J lost 4, with 12 bases in between. This CDR3 spans 13 amino acids. The germline gives CDR1 MDHEN, CDR2 SYDVKM. The sample holds a few counts of this clone. Its specificity is not known. Both 60 Vbeta primers and 13 Jbeta primers went into the PCR. Method: immunoSEQ multiplex PCR; TCRdb's copy keeps in-frame clones and lacks some. The sample has 150,000 to 200,000 clones, roughly 12% seen once; the top ten hold about 7.8%. The source of this sequence is a man aged 50 to 59 in good health and CMV-seropositive. Sequenced input: PBMCs. The genes are TRBV28 and TRBJ1-2; a possible D gene is TRBD1 (5 bases). CDR3 loop: CASRPTTVYGYTF. The CDR3 region has the DNA TGTGCCAGCAGGCCCACGACAGTCTATGGCTACACCTTC.